This TCR beta chain is from a study of sequential checkpoint blockade in melanoma. Stated treatment: randomized to nivolumab then ipilimumab (arm A) or the reverse (arm B). Sorted cells were live CD3+CD8+, lacking CD19 and CD56, from PBMCs. Sequenced by immunoSEQ multiplex PCR; TCRdb stores in-frame clones only, minus some. The sample comprises more than 9,500 clones, 82% of which are singletons, and about 7.5% rests with the top ten. Germline CDR1 MNHEY, CDR2 SMNVEV (reference sequence). Trimming left V 5 bases short and J 7 bases short, with 8 bases between. This CDR3 region has 12 residues. The chain employs TRBV27 and TRBJ2-2; unclear D gene. This material consisted of CD8+ T cells sorted from blood (inferred from file names), taken from a patient given nivolumab and ipilimumab in sequence. This clonotype originated in a human donor with melanoma. Written as DNA, the CDR3 is TGTGCCAGCAGTCCCTATGGCGGGGAGCTGTTTTTT. Protein: CASSPYGGELFF.